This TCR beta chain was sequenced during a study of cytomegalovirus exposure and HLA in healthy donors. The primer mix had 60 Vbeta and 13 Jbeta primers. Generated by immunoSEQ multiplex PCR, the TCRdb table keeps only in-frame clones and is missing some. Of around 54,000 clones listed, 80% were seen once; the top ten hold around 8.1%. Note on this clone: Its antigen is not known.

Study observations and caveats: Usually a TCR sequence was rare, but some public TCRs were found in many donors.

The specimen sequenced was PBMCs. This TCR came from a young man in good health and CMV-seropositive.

The CDR3 sequence: CASSQARGMNTEAFF. The CDR3 region has the DNA TGCGCCAGCAGCCAAGCTCGGGGAATGAACACTGAAGCTTTCTTT. The rearrangement joins TRBV4-1 to TRBJ1-1; D uncertain. V was cut by 1 base and J by 0 bases, with 9 bases left in between. The CDR3 length is 15 residues. Germline assignment: CDR1 MGHRA and CDR2 YSYEKL.